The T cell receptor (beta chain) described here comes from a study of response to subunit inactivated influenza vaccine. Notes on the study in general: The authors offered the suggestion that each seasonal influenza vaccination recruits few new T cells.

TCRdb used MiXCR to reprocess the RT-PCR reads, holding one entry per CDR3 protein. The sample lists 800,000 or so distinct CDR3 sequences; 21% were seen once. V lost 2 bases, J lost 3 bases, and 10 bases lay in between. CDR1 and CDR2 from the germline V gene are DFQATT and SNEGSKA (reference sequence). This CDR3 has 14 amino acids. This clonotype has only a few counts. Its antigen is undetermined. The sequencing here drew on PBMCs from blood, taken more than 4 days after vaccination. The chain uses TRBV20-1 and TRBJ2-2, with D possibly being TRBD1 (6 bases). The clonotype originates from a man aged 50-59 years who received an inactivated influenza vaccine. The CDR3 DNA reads TGCAGTGCTAGACACAGGGCGTACACCGGGGAGCTGTTTTTT. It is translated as CSARHRAYTGELFF.